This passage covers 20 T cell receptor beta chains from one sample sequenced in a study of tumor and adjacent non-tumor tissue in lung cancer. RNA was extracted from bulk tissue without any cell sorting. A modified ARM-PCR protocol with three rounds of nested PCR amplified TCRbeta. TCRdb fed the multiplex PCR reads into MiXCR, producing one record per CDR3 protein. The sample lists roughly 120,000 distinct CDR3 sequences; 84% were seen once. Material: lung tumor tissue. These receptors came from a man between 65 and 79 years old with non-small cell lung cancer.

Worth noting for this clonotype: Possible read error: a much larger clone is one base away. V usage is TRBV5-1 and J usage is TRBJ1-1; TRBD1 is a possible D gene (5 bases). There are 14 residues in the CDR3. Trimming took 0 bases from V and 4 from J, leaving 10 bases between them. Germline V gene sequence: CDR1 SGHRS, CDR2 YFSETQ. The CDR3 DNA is TGCGCCAGCAGCTTGGGGGGGTGGGGCACTGAAGCTTTCTTT. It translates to CASSLGGWGTEAFF.

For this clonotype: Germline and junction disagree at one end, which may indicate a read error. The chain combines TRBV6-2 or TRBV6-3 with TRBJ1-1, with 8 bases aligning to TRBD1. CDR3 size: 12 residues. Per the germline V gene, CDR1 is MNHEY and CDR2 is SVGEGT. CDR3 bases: TGTCCCAGCAGGGACAGGAACACTGAATCTTTCTTT. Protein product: CPSRDRNTESFF.

The CDR3 loop reads CASSFWGWGEVRSYEQYF. Here the CDR3 DNA reads TGTGCCAGCAGTTTTTGGGGGTGGGGGGAGGTCAGGTCCTACGAGCAGTACTTC. V gene TRBV12-3 or TRBV12-4 combines with J gene TRBJ2-7, with D possibly matching TRBD2 (6 bases). V was cut by 3 bases and J by 1 base, with 22 bases left in between. This CDR3 region has 18 residues.

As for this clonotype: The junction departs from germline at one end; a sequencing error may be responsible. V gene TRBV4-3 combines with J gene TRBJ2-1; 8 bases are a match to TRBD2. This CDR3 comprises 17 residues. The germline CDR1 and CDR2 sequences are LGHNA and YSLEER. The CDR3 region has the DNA TGCGCCAACAGCCAAGAACCAGCGGGAGCTGAATATAATGAGCAATTCTTC. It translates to CANSQEPAGAEYNEQFF.

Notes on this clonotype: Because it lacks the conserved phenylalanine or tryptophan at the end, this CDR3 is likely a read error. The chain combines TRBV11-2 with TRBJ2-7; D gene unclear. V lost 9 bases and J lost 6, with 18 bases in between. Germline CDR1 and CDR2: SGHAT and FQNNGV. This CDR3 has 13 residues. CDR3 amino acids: CASSQWTECEQYS. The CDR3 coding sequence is TGTGCCAGTAGCCAATGGACCGAGTGCGAGCAGTACTCC.

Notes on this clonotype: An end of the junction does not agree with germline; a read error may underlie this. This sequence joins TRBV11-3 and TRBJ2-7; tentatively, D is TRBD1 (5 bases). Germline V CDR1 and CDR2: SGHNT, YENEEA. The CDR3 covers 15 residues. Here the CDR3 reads CANSPMTVSVYEKYF. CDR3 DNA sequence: TGTGCCAACAGCCCGATGACAGTTTCCGTATACGAGAAGTACTTC.

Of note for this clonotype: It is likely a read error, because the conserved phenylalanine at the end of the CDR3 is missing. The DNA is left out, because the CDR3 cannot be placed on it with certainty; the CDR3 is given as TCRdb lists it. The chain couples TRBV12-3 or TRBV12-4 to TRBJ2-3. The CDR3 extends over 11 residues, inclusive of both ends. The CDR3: CDSSIKDTRYI.

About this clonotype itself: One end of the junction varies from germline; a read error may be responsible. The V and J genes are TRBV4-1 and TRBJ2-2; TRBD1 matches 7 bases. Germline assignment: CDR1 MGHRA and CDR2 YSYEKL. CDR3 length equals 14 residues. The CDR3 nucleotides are TGCACCAGCAGCCCGGGACAGTACAGCGGGGAGCTGTTTTTT. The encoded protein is CTSSPGQYSGELFF.

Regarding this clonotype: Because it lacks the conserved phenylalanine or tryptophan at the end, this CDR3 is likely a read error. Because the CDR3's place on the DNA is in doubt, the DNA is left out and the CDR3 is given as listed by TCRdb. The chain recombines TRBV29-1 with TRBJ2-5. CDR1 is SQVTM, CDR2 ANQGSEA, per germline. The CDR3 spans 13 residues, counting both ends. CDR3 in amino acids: CRVADRFQETQCL.

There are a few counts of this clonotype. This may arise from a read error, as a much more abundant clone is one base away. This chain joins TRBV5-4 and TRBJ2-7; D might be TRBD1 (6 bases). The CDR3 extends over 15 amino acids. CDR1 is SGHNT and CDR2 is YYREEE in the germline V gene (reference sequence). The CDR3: CANSLFVTGISEQYF. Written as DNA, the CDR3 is TGTGCCAACAGCTTGTTCGTGACAGGAATTTCTGAGCAGTACTTC.

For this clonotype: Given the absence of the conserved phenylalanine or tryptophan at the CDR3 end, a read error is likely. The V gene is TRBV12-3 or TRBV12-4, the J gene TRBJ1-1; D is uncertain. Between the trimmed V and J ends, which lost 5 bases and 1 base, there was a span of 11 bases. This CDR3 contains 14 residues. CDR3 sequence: CASSPWMQNTEAFV. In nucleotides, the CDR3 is TGTGCCAGCAGTCCATGGATGCAGAACACTGAAGCTTTCGTT.

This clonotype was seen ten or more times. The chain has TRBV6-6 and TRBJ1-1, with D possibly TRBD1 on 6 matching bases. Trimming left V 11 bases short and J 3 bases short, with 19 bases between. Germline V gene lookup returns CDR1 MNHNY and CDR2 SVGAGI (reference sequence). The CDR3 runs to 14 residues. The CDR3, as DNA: TGTGCCGCAGACCTCACAGGGTGGGACACTGAAGCTTTCTTT. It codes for CAADLTGWDTEAFF.

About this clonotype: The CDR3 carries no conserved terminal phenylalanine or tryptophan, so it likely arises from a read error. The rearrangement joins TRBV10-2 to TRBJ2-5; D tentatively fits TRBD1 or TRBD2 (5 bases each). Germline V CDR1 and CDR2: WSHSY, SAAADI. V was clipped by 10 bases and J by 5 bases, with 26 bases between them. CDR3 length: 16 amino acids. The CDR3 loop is CATQGDVTRGGETQYY. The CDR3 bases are TGCGCCACCCAGGGAGATGTAACGAGGGGTGGGGAGACCCAGTACTAC.

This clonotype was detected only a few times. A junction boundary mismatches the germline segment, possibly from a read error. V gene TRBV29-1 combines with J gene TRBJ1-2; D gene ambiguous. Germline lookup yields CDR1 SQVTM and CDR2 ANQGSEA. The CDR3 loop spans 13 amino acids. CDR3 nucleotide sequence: TGCGGCGCTTACTTTCTACAGAACTGTGGCTACACCTTC. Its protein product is CGAYFLQNCGYTF.

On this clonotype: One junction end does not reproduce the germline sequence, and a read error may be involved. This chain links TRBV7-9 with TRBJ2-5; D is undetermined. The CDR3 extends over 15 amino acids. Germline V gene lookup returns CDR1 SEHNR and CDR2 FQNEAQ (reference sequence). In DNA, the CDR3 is TGTGTCAGCAGCTTGGATAGGGTGAACCAAGAGACCCAGTACTTC. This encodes CVSSLDRVNQETQYF.

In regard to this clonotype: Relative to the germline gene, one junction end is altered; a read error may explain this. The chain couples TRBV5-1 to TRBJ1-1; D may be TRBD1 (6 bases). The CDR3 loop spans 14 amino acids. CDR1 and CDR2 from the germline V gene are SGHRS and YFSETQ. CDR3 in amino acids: CANGPTGLNTEAFF. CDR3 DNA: TGCGCCAACGGACCAACAGGGCTGAACACTGAAGCTTTCTTC.

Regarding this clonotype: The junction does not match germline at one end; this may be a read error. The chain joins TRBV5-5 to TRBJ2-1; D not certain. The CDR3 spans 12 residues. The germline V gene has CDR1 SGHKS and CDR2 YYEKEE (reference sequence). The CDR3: CASSTSYNKHFF. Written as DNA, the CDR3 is TGTGCCAGCAGCACTTCCTACAATAAGCACTTCTTC.

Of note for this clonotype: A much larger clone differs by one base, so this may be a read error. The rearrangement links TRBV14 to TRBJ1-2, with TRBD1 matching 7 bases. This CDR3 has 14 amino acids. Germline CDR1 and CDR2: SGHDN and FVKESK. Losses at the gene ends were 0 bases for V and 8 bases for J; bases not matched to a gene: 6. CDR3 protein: CASSQDQGGRGYTF. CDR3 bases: TGTGCCAGCAGCCAAGATCAGGGGGGGCGCGGCTACACCTTC.

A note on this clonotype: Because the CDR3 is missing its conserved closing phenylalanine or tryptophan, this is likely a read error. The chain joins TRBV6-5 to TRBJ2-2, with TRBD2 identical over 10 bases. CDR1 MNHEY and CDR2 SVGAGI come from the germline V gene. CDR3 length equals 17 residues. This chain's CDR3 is CDSSYSLAGGNTGELFL. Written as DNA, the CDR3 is TGTGACAGCAGTTACTCGTTAGCGGGAGGTAACACCGGGGAGCTGTTTCTT.

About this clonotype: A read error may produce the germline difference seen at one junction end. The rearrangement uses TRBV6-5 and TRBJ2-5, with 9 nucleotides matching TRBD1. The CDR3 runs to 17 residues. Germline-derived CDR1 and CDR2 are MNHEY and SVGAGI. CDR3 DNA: TGTGCCAGCAGTTCCGCAGGGACAGGGTTCCCACAAGATACCCAGTGCTTC. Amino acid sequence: CASSSAGTGFPQDTQCF.